This TCR beta chain comes out of a study of tumor-infiltrating lymphocytes in primary liver carcinoma. Study outcomes and limitations: Tumor-adjacent and tumor-blood pairs shared a smaller degree of overlap than tumor region pairs. CD8+ and CD4+ repertoires went uncompared, the samples being bulk unsorted.

It was unsorted whole blood that yielded blood RNA, and germline DNA was also extracted. Blood samples of approximately 4.1 milliliters were drawn preoperatively. In the case of this clonotype: No antigen is known for it. Just one base apart from a much larger clone, this may be a read error.

This CDR3 spans 15 amino acids. Germline V gene data show CDR1 as ENHRY and CDR2 as SYGVKD. Total RNA amounting to 450 to 500 ng was the source from which TCR beta cDNA was made with a constant-region primer. Construction of TCR beta libraries relied on three successive nested multiplex PCR rounds employing slightly modified ARM-PCR. Use of TRBV1-TRBV30 forward primers with a C-beta reverse primer characterized the first two PCR rounds, which lasted about 10 cycles each. TCRdb redid the calling of the multiplex PCR reads with MiXCR, one entry per CDR3 protein. The sample consists of hundreds of thousands of distinct CDR3 sequences, 50% to 70% of them appearing once.

The chain recombines TRBV10-3 with TRBJ2-7; 12 bases map to TRBD2. Input material: peripheral blood. The receptor was derived from a man aged 35-49 years with primary liver carcinoma and hepatitis B virus infection. CDR3 loop: CASSPGLAGSYELYF. CDR3 DNA sequence: TGTGCCAGCTCTCCGGGACTAGCGGGCTCCTACGAGCTGTACTTC.